The 11 T cell receptor beta chains below come from one sample, sequenced in a study of metastatic and nonmetastatic thyroid tumors. TCRdb re-analyzed the PCR reads through MiXCR. The sample records around 25,000 clones, around 24% being singletons. No treatment of any kind had been given to any patient before thyroid surgery. Sample: blood. These receptors were collected from a female donor with papillary thyroid cancer or a benign thyroid nodule (not recorded which). Some clones in this sample may be carry-over from other donors' samples.

This clone has a handful of counts. DNA of the CDR3: TGTGCCAGCAGTTTAGCTAATTCACCCCTCCACTTT. This gives the protein CASSLANSPLHF. This chain uses TRBV27 with TRBJ1-6; D is ambiguous. V was pared by 2 bases and J by 6 bases, with 2 bases between. CDR1 and CDR2 from the germline V gene are MNHEY and SMNVEV (reference sequence). The CDR3 extends over 12 amino acids.

This clone was recorded many times. V gene TRBV7-3 combines with J gene TRBJ2-6, with TRBD1 matching 8 bases. Unmatched junction bases numbered 11, after V lost 1 base and J lost 3 bases. Germline CDR1 and CDR2: SGHTA and FQGTGA. The CDR3 is made up of 19 amino acids. CDR3 residues: CASSLRSGTGPLGANVLTF. DNA for the CDR3: TGTGCCAGCAGCTTAAGAAGTGGGACAGGTCCTCTTGGGGCCAACGTCCTGACTTTC.

This clone was seen a few times. A clone one base away is much larger, so this may be a read error. The chain joins TRBV7-6 to TRBJ2-1; 11 bases are shared with TRBD2. Germline CDR1 SGHVS, CDR2 FNYEAQ. The CDR3 sequence is 16 residues long. The CDR3 is CASSSRLAGTLSEQFF. The DNA for the CDR3 is TGTGCTAGCAGCTCCCGACTAGCGGGGACCCTGAGTGAGCAGTTCTTC.

The sample holds a few counts of this clone. The chain combines TRBV19 with TRBJ1-2; D might be TRBD1 (5 bases). The germline V gene has CDR1 LNHDA and CDR2 SQIVND (reference sequence). The V end was cut by 4 bases, the J end by 8 bases, with 17 bases between. The CDR3 is 14 amino acids. This chain's CDR3 is CASSKLDSNRGYTF. The CDR3 DNA is TGTGCCAGTAGTAAACTCGACAGTAATCGCGGCTACACCTTC.

This clone was seen only a few times. A read error may be the cause here, since a much bigger clone is one base away. The rearrangement joins TRBV7-2 to TRBJ2-5, with a tentative D call TRBD2 (7 bases). Trimming cost V 7 bases and J 7 bases, with 13 bases left between them. The CDR3 runs to 12 residues. CDR1 is SGHTA and CDR2 is FQGNSA in the germline V gene. In DNA form, the CDR3 reads TGTGCCAGCATCCGTAGGGGGGGGACCCAGTACTTC. This sequence encodes CASIRRGGTQYF.

Comment on this clone: Since the CDR3 does not end with the conserved phenylalanine or tryptophan, this likely comes from a read error. The DNA is omitted, as the CDR3 cannot be located on it reliably, and the CDR3 follows TCRdb's listing. The V gene is TRBV19, the J gene TRBJ1-2; TRBD1, the table's D call, lacks a check against the DNA. Germline V lookup: CDR1 LNHDA, CDR2 SQIVND (reference sequence). From its first to its last residue, the CDR3 has 14 amino acids. CDR3: CASSPGTEAYGYNL.

The sample holds many counts of this clone. J is TRBJ1-2 and V is TRBV7-6; D gene unclear. Trimming removed 5 bases at V and 3 bases at J, with 13 bases between. CDR3 size: 14 residues. The germline gives CDR1 SGHVS, CDR2 FNYEAQ. The CDR3, as DNA: TGTGCCAGCAGCCCCTTGTATGAAGACTATGGCTACACCTTC. The encoded protein is CASSPLYEDYGYTF.

Remarks on this clone: One end of the junction does not line up with germline, which may come from a read error. This chain uses TRBV7-2 with TRBJ2-1; tentative D call: TRBD2 (6 bases). CDR3 length: 14 amino acids. Germline CDR1 SGHTA, CDR2 FQGNSA. The CDR3, as DNA: TGTGCCATCAGCCCTTGGACTATCAGCCATGAGCAGTTCTTC. This translates into CAISPWTISHEQFF.

The chain couples TRBV7-2 to TRBJ2-3; D not certain. CDR1 is SGHTA, CDR2 FQGNSA, per germline. This CDR3 comprises 13 residues. V lost 1 base, J lost 4 bases, and 6 bases lay in between. This CDR3 is CASSLEISDTQYF. The CDR3 DNA sequence: TGTGCCAGCAGCTTAGAAATATCAGATACGCAGTATTTT.

This clone is categorized as medium-sized. The rearrangement links TRBV6-2 or TRBV6-3 to TRBJ1-2; D is possibly TRBD1 (5 bases). V dropped 3 bases and J dropped 4 bases, with 9 bases sitting between them. Germline lookup yields CDR1 MNHEY and CDR2 SVGEGT. This CDR3 has 13 amino acids. The CDR3 sequence: CASSYSGGYGYTF. CDR3 DNA sequence: TGTGCCAGCAGTTATTCGGGGGGCTATGGCTACACCTTC.

This clone was counted many times. V is TRBV5-4 and J is TRBJ2-7, with D perhaps assigned TRBD1 or TRBD2 (5 bases each). Per the germline V gene, CDR1 is SGHNT and CDR2 is YYREEE (reference sequence). V gave up 4 bases and J gave up 2 bases, with 10 bases separating them. The CDR3 is 13 residues long. This chain's CDR3 is CASSGDVTYEQYF. Written as DNA, the CDR3 is TGTGCCAGCAGCGGGGACGTAACCTACGAGCAGTACTTC.